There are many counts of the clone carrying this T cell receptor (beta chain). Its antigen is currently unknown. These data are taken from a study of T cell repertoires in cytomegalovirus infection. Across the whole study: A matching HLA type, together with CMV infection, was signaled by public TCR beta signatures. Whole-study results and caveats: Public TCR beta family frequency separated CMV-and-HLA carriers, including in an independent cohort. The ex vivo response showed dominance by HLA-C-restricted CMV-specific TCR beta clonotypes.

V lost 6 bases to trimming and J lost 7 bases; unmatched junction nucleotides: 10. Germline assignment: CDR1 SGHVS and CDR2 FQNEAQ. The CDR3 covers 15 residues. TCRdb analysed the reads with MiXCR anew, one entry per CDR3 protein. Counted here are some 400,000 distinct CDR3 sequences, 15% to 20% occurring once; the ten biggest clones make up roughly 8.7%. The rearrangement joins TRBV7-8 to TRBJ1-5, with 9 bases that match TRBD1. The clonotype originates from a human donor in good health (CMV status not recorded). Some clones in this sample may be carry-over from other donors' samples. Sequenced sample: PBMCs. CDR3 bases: TGTGCCAGCAGTCCTGGGACAGGGAGAGACCAGCCCCAGCATTTT. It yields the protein CASSPGTGRDQPQHF.